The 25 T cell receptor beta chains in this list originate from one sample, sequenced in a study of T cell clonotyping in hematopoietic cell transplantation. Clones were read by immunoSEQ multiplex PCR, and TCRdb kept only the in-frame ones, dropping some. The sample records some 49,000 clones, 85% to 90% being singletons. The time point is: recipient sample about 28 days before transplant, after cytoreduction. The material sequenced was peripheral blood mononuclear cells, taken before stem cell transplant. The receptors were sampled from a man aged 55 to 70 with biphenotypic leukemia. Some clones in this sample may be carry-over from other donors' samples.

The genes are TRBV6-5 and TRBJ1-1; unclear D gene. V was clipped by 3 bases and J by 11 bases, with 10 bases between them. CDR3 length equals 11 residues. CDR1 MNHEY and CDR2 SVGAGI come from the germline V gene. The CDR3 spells CASSYKSEAFF. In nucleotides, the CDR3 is TGTGCCAGCAGTTATAAGTCGGAGGCTTTCTTT.

The CDR3 nucleotides are TGTGCCAGCAGCTTAGAATTTAGCGGCACAGATACGCAGTATTTT. It yields the protein CASSLEFSGTDTQYF. This sequence joins TRBV11-2 and TRBJ2-3, with D possibly being TRBD2 (5 bases). The V gene's germline CDR1 is SGHAT and CDR2 FQNNGV. V was shortened by 0 bases and J by 1 base, with 8 bases between the two germline ends. CDR3 length equals 15 residues.

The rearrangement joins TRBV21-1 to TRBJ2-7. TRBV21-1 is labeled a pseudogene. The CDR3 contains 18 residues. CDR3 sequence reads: CASSKQCHLGERYGEQYF. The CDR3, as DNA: TGTGCCAGCAGCAAGCAGTGCCATCTAGGGGAGCGCTATGGCGAGCAGTACTTC.

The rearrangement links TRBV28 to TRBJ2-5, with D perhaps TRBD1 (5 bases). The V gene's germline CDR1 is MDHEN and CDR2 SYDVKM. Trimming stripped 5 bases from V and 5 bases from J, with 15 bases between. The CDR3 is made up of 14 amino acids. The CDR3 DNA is TGTGCCAGCAGTCCCGACAGTCCTGGGGAGACCCAGTACTTC. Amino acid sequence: CASSPDSPGETQYF.

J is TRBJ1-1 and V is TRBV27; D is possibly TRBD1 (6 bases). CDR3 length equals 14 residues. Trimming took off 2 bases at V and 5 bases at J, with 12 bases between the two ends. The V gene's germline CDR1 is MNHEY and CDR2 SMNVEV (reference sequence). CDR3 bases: TGTGCCAGCAGTTTAGTGCTGGGGGCGACTGAAGCTTTCTTT. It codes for CASSLVLGATEAFF.

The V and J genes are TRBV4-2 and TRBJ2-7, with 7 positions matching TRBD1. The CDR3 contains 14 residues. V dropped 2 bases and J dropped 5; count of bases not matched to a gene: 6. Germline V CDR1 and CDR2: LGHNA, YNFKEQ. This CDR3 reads CASSQNLGQNEQYF. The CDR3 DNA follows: TGTGCCAGCAGCCAAAACCTGGGACAGAACGAGCAGTACTTC.

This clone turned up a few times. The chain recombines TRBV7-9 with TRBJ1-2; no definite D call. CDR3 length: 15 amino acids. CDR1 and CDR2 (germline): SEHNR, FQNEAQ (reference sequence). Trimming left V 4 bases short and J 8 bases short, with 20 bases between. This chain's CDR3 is CASSSTLGGGAGYTF. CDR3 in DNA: TGTGCCAGCAGCTCCACCCTCGGAGGCGGCGCAGGCTACACCTTC. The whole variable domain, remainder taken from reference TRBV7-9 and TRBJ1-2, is DTGVSQNPRHKITKRGQNVTFRCDPISEHNRLYWYRQTLGQGPEFLTYFQNEAQLEKSRLLSDRFSAERPKGSFSTLEIQRTEQGDSAMYLCASSSTLGGGAGYTFGSGTRLTVV.

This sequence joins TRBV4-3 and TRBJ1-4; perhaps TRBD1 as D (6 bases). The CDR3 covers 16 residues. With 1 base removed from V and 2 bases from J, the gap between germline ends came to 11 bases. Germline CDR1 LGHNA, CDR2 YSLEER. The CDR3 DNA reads TGCGCCAGCAGCCAAGGCGACAGGCGGACTAATGAAAAACTGTTTTTT. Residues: CASSQGDRRTNEKLFF.

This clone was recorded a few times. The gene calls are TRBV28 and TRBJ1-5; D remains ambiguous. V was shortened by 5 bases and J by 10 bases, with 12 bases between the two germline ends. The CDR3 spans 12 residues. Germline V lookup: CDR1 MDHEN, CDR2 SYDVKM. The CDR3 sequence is CASSQLRGPQHF. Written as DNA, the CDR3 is TGTGCCAGCAGTCAACTCCGGGGTCCCCAGCATTTT.

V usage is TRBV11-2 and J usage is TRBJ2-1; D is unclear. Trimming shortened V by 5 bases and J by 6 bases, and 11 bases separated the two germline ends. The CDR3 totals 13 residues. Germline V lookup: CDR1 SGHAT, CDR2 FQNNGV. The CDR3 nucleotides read TGTGCCAGCAGCCTTACGCCCACCAATGAGCAGTTCTTC. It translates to CASSLTPTNEQFF. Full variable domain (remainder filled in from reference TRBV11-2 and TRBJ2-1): EAGVAQSPRYKIIEKRQSVAFWCNPISGHATLYWYQQILGQGPKLLIQFQNNGVVDDSQLPKDRFSAERLKGVDSTLKIQPAKLEDSAVYLCASSLTPTNEQFFGPGTRLTVL.

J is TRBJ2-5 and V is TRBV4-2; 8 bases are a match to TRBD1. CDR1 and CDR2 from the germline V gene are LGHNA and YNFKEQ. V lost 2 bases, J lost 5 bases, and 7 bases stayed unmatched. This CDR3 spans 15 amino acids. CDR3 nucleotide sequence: TGTGCCAGCAGCCAACATGACAGGGGAGAGGAGACCCAGTACTTC. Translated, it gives CASSQHDRGEETQYF.

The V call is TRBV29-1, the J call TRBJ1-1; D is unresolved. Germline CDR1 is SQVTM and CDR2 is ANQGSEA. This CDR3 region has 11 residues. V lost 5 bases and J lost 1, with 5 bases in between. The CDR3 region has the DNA TGCAGCGTTAACACGAACACTGAAGCTTTCTTT. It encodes CSVNTNTEAFF.

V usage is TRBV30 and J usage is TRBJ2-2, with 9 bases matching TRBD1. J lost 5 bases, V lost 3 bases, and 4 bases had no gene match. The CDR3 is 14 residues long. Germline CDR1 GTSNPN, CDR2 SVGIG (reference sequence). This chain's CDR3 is CAWRKTGGTGELFF. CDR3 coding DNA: TGTGCCTGGAGGAAGACAGGGGGGACCGGGGAGCTGTTTTTT.

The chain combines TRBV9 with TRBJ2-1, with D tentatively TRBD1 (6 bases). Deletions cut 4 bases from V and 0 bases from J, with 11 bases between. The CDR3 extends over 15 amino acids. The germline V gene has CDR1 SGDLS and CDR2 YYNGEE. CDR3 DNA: TGTGCCAGCAGCCCGGGACAAAGCTCCTACAATGAGCAGTTCTTC. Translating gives CASSPGQSSYNEQFF. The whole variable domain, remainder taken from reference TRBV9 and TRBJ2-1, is DSGVTQTPKHLITATGQRVTLRCSPRSGDLSVYWYQQSLDQGLQFLIQYYNGEERAKGNILERFSAQQFPDLHSELNLSSLELGDSALYFCASSPGQSSYNEQFFGPGTRLTVL.

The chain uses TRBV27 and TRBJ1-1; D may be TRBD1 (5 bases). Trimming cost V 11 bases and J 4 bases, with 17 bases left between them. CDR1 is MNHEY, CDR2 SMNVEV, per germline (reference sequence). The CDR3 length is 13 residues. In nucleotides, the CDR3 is TGTGCCGGGGGACCGACGGGGACCACTGAAGCTTTCTTT. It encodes CAGGPTGTTEAFF.

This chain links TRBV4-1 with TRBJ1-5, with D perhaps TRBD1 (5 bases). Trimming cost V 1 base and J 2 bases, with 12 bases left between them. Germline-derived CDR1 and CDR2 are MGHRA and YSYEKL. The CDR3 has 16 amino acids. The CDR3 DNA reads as TGCGCCAGCAGCCAAGGCTGGCAGGGTCGCAATCAGCCCCAGCATTTT. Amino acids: CASSQGWQGRNQPQHF.

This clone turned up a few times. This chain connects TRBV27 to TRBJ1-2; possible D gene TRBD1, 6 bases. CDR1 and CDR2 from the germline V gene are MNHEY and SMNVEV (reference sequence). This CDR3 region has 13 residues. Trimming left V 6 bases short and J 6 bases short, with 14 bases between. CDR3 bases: TGTGCCAGCAGCCTAACAGGGTTTGATGGCTACACCTTC. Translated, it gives CASSLTGFDGYTF.

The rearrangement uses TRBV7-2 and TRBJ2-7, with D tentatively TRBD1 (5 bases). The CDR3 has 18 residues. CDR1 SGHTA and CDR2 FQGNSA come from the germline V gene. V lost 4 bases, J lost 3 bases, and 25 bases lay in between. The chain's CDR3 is CASSSPSVLGEPRYEQYF. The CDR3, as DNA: TGTGCCAGCAGCTCACCCTCAGTTCTAGGGGAACCCCGCTACGAGCAGTACTTC. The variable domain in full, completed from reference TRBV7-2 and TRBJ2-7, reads GAGVSQSPSNKVTEKGKDVELRCDPISGHTALYWYRQSLGQGLEFLIYFQGNSAPDKSGLPSDRFSAERTGGSVSTLTIQRTQQEDSAVYLCASSSPSVLGEPRYEQYFGPGTRLTVT.

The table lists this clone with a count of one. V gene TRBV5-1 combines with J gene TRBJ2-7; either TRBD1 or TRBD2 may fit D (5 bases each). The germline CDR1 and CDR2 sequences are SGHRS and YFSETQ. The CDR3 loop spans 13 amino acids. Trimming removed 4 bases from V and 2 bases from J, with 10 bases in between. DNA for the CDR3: TGCGCCAGCAGCGGGACCGAGGCCTACGAGCAGTACTTC. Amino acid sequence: CASSGTEAYEQYF.

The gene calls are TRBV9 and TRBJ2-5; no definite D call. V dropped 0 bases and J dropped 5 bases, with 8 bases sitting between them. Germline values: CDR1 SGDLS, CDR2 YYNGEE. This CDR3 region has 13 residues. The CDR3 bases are TGTGCCAGCAGCGTAGAGGTCCGCGAGACCCAGTACTTC. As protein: CASSVEVRETQYF.

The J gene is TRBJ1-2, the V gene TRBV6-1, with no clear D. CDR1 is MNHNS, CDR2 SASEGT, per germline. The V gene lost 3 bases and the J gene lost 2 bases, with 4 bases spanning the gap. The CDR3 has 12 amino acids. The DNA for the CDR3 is TGTGCCAGCAGTGACCCGAACTATGGCTACACCTTC. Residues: CASSDPNYGYTF.

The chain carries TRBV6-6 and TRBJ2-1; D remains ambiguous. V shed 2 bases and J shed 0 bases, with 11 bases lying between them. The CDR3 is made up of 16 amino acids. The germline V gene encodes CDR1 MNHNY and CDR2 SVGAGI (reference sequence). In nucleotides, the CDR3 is TGTGCCAGCAGTTACGGGCAAAGGAGCTCCTACAATGAGCAGTTCTTC. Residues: CASSYGQRSSYNEQFF.

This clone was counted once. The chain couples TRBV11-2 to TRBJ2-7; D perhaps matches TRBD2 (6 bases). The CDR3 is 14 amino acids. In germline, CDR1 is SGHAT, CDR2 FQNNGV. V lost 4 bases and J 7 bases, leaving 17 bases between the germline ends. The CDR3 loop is CASSSPLGGGEQYF. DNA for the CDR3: TGTGCCAGCAGCTCCCCCTTAGGAGGAGGGGAGCAGTACTTC.

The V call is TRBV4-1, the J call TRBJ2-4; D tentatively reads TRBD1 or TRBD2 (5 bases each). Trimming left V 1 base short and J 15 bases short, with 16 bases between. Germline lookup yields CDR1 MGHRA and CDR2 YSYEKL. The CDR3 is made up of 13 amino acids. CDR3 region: CASSQASSGTTYF. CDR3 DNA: TGCGCCAGCAGCCAAGCAAGCTCCGGGACGACGTACTTC.

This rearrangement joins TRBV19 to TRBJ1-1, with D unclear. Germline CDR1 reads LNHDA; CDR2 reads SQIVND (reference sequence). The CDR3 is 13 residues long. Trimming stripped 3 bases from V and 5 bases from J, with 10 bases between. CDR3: CASSIEQNTEAFF. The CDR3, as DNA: TGTGCCAGTAGTATCGAACAAAATACTGAAGCTTTCTTT.